This T cell receptor beta chain was retrieved from a study of spatial heterogeneity in lung cancer. Study-level results: Mutation tallies in tumors tracked expanded intratumoral alpha and beta TCR counts.

The table lists this clonotype with many counts. Its target is unknown. TCR cDNA molecules each carried a unique molecular identifier. From the 5' RACE reads, TCRdb called clonotypes with MiXCR, one entry per CDR3 protein. The sample holds around 100,000 distinct CDR3 sequences, nearly 4.5% seen once. This CDR3 has 16 residues. V was clipped by 4 bases and J by 1 base, with 17 bases between them. Germline V gene sequence: CDR1 MNHEY, CDR2 SVGAGI. Time point in this sample: sample taken at primary tumor resection. The receptor was isolated from a male donor with early-stage non-small cell lung cancer. The sample was lung tumor tissue, taken at surgery. J is TRBJ2-7 and V is TRBV6-5, with D tentatively TRBD2 (6 bases). The CDR3 here is CASSSLWRRGSYEQYF. Here the CDR3 DNA reads TGTGCCAGCAGTTCACTCTGGCGACGGGGGTCCTACGAGCAGTACTTC.